This T cell receptor beta chain derives from a study of blood T cell repertoires in COVID-19. About the study: Spain, Italy and the United States supplied samples that represented acute and convalescent COVID-19. T cells, B-cell-depleted T cells, or PBMCs provided the cDNA or gDNA that served as material.

Authors' processing steps: Amplifying reference gene primers gave estimates of nucleated cell counts. Profiled with immunoSEQ multiplex PCR; TCRdb holds only in-frame clones, not every one. V and J calls and clone size are as listed in that table; D and trimming were resolved from the DNA. The sample has 150,000 to 200,000 clones, over 70% seen once. This clonotype originated in an elderly woman with active or convalescent COVID-19. The sample consisted of peripheral blood.

CDR3 protein: CASKKTNSGNEQFF. CDR3 in DNA: TGCGCCAGCAAGAAAACTAATTCGGGCAATGAGCAGTTCTTC. The chain is built from TRBV5-1 and TRBJ2-1; D unclear. The CDR3 has 14 amino acids. In germline, CDR1 is SGHRS, CDR2 YFSETQ. Trimming removed 6 bases from V and 6 bases from J, with 16 bases in between.